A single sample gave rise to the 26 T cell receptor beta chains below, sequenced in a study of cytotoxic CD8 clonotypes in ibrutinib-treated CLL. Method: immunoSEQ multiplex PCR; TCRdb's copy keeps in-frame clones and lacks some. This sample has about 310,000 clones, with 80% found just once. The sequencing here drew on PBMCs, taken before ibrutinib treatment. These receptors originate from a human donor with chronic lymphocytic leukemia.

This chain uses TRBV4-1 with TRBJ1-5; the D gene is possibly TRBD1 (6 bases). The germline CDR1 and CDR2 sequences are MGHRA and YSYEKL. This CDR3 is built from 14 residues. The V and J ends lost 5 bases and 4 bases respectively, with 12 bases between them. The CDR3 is CASSKTGPNQPQHF. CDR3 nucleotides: TGCGCCAGCAGCAAGACAGGACCAAATCAGCCCCAGCATTTT.

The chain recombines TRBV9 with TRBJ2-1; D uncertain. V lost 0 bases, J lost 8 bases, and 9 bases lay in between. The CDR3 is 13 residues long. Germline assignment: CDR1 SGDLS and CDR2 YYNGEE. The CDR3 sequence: CASSVVSYDEQFF. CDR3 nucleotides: TGTGCCAGCAGCGTAGTTAGCTATGATGAGCAGTTCTTC.

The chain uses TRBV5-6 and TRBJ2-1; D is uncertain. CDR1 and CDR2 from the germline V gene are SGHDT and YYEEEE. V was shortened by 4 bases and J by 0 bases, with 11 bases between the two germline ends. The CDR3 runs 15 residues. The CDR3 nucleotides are TGTGCCAGCAGCATAGGCATGGACTCCTACAATGAGCAGTTCTTC. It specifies CASSIGMDSYNEQFF.

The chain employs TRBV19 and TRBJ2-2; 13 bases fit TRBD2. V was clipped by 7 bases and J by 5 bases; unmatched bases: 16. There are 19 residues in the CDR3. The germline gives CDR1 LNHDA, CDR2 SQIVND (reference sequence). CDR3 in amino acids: CASTPPGLLAGGVTGELFF. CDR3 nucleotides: TGTGCCAGTACCCCCCCGGGCCTACTAGCGGGAGGGGTGACCGGGGAGCTGTTTTTT.

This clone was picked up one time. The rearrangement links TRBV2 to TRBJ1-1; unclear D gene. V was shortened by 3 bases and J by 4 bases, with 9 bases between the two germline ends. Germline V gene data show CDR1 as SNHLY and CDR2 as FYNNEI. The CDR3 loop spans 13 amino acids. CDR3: CASSDVEFTEAFF. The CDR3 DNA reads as TGTGCCAGCAGTGACGTGGAGTTCACTGAAGCTTTCTTT.

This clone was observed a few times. The CDR3 protein is CASSRDRSAYEQYF. DNA of the CDR3: TGTGCCAGCAGTCGGGACAGATCCGCCTACGAGCAGTACTTC. This chain uses TRBV2 with TRBJ2-7; 7 bases align to TRBD1. The CDR3 extends over 14 amino acids. Per the germline V gene, CDR1 is SNHLY and CDR2 is FYNNEI. Trimming at V came to 5 bases and at J to 2 bases, leaving 6 bases not matched to a gene.

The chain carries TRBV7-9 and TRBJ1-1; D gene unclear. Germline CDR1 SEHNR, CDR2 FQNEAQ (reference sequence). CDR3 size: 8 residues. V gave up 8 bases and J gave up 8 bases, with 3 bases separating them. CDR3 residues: CASGEAFF. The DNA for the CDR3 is TGTGCCAGCGGGGAAGCTTTCTTT.

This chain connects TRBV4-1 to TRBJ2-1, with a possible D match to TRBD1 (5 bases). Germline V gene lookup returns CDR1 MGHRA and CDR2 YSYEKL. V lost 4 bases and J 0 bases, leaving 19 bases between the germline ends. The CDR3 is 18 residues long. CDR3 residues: CASSRTGLTSSSYNEQFF. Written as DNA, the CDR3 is TGCGCCAGCAGCCGAACAGGCCTGACTTCTAGCTCCTACAATGAGCAGTTCTTC.

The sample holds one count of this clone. This CDR3 reads CASSLVGDEQFF. The CDR3 bases are TGTGCCAGCAGCTTAGTCGGCGATGAGCAGTTCTTC. V is TRBV13 and J is TRBJ2-1; D not certain. Germline-derived CDR1 and CDR2 are PRHDT and FYEKMQ (reference sequence). This CDR3 has 12 residues. V gave up 1 base and J gave up 8 bases, with 6 bases separating them.

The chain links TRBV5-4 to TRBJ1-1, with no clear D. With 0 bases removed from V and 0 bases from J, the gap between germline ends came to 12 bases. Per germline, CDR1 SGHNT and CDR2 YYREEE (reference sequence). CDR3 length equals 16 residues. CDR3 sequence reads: CASSLVSAVMNTEAFF. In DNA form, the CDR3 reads TGTGCCAGCAGCTTGGTAAGTGCGGTAATGAACACTGAAGCTTTCTTT.

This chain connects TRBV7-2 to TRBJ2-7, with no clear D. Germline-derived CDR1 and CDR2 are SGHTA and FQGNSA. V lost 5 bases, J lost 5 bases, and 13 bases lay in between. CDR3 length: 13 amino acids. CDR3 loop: CASSHVRVNEQYF. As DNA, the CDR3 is TGTGCCAGCAGCCACGTTCGGGTAAACGAGCAGTACTTC.

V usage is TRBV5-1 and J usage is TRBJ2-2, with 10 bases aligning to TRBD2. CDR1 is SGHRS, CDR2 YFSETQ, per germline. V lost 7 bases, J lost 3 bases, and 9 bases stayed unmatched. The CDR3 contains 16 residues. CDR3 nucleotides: TGCGCCAGCTTCCGAGCGGGAGGGCTTGACACCGGGGAGCTGTTTTTT. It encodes CASFRAGGLDTGELFF. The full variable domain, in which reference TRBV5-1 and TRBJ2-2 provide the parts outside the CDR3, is KAGVTQTPRYLIKTRGQQVTLSCSPISGHRSVSWYQQTPGQGLQFLFEYFSETQRNKGNFPGRFSGRQFSNSRSEMNVSTLELGDSALYLCASFRAGGLDTGELFFGEGSRLTVL.

CDR3 DNA sequence: TGCGCCAGCAGCGCCATCGTGGGCGTCTACGAGCAGTACTTC. Amino acids: CASSAIVGVYEQYF. V usage is TRBV5-1 and J usage is TRBJ2-7; D is uncertain. CDR1 is SGHRS, CDR2 YFSETQ, per germline. Deletions cut 4 bases from V and 3 bases from J, with 14 bases between. The CDR3 is 14 residues long.

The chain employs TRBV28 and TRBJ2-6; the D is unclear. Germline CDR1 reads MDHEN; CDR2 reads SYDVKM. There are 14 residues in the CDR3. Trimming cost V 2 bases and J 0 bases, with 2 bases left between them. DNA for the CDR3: TGTGCCAGCAGTTTACTCTCTGGGGCCAACGTCCTGACTTTC. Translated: CASSLLSGANVLTF.

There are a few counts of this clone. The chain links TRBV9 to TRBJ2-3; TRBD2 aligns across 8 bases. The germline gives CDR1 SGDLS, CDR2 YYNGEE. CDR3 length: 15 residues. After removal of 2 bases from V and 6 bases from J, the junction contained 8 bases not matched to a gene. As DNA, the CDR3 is TGTGCCAGCAGCGTTCTCGGGAGGGCCTCTGATACGCAGTATTTT. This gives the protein CASSVLGRASDTQYF.

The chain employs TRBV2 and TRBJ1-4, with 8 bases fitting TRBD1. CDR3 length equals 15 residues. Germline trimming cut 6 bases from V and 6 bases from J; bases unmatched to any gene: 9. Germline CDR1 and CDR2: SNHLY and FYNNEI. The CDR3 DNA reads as TGTGCCAGCAGGCCTCAGGGGGCGCACGATGAAAAACTGTTTTTT. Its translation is CASRPQGAHDEKLFF.

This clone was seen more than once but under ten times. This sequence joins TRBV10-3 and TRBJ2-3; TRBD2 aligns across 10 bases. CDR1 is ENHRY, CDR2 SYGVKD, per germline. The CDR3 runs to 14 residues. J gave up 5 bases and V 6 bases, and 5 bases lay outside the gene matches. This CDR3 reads CAIRLAGERDTQYF. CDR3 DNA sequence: TGTGCCATCAGGCTAGCGGGAGAAAGAGATACGCAGTATTTT.

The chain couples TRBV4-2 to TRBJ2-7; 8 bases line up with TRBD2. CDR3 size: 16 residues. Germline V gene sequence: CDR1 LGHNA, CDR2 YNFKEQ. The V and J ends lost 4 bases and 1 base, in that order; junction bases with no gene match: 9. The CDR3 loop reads CASSRNMGLVSYEQYF. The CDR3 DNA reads TGTGCCAGCAGCCGAAACATGGGACTAGTATCCTACGAGCAGTACTTC.

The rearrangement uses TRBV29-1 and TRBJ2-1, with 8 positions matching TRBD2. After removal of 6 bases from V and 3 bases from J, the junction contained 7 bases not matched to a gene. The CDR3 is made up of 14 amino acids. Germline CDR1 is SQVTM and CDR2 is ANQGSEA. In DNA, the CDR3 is TGCAGCGTCATACTAGCGGCAAACTACAATGAGCAGTTCTTC. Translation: CSVILAANYNEQFF.

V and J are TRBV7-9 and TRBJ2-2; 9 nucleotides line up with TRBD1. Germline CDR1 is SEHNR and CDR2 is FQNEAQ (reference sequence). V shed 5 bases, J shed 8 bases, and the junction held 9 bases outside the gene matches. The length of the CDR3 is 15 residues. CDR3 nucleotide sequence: TGTGCCAGCAGCCCCTTGGGGACAGGGACAGGGGAGCTGTTTTTT. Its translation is CASSPLGTGTGELFF. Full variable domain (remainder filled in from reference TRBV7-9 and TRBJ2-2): DTGVSQNPRHKITKRGQNVTFRCDPISEHNRLYWYRQTLGQGPEFLTYFQNEAQLEKSRLLSDRFSAERPKGSFSTLEIQRTEQGDSAMYLCASSPLGTGTGELFFGEGSRLTVL.

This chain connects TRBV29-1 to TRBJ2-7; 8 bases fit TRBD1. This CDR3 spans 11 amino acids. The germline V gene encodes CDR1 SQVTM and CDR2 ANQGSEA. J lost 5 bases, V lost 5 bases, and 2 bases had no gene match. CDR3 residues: CSVRTGNEQYF. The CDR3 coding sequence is TGCAGCGTTCGGACAGGGAACGAGCAGTACTTC.

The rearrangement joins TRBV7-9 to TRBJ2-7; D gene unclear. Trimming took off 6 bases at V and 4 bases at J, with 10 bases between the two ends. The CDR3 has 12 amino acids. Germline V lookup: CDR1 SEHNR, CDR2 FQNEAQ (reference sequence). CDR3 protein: CASSQLVYEQYF. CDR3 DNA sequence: TGTGCCAGCAGTCAACTTGTTTACGAGCAGTACTTC. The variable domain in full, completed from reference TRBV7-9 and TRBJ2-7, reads DTGVSQNPRHKITKRGQNVTFRCDPISEHNRLYWYRQTLGQGPEFLTYFQNEAQLEKSRLLSDRFSAERPKGSFSTLEIQRTEQGDSAMYLCASSQLVYEQYFGPGTRLTVT.

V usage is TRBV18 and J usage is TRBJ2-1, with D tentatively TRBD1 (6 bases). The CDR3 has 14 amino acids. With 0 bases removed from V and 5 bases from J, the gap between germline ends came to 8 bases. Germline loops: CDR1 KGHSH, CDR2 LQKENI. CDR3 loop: CASSPPDSNNEQFF. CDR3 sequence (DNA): TGTGCCAGCTCACCACCGGACAGTAACAATGAGCAGTTCTTC.

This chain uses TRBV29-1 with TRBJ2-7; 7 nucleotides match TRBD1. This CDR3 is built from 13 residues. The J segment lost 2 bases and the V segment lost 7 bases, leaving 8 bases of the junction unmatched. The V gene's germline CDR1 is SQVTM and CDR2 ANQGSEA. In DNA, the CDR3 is TGCAGCGCAAGACAGGGTTTTGCCTACGAGCAGTACTTC. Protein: CSARQGFAYEQYF.

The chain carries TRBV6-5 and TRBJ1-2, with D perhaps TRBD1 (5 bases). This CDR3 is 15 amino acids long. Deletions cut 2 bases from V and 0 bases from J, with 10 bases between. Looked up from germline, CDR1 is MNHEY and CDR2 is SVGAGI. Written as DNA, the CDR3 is TGTGCCAGCAGTTACGGGACTGCCGCTAACTATGGCTACACCTTC. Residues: CASSYGTAANYGYTF.

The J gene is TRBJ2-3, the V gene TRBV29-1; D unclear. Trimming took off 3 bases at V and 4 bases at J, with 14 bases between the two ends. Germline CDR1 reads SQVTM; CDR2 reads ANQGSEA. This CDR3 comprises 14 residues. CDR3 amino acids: CSVDRRTLPDTQYF. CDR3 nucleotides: TGCAGCGTTGACAGGAGAACCCTCCCAGATACGCAGTATTTT.